This T cell receptor (beta chain) stems from a study of T cell repertoires in cytomegalovirus infection. V was pared by 4 bases and J by 3 bases, with 10 bases between. Germline CDR1 MNHEY, CDR2 SMNVEV (reference sequence). The CDR3 sequence is 13 residues long. In regard to this clonotype: Its antigen remains unidentified.

TCRdb fed the reads into MiXCR, producing one record per CDR3 protein. The data show hundreds of thousands of distinct CDR3 sequences, around 31% seen once. Sequencing used cultured PBMCs, obtained from culture after CMV antigen stimulation. This sequence originates from a human donor in good health (CMV status not recorded). Some clones in this sample may be carry-over from other donors' samples. The chain combines TRBV27 with TRBJ2-7; TRBD1 or TRBD2 may be the D gene (5 bases each). Here the CDR3 reads CASSSGRNYEQYF. CDR3 nucleotides: TGTGCCAGCAGTTCGGGACGGAACTACGAGCAGTACTTC.